This TCR beta chain comes out of a study of sequential checkpoint blockade in melanoma. Treatment denoted: randomized to nivolumab then ipilimumab (arm A) or the reverse (arm B). Sorted cells were live CD3+CD8+, lacking CD19 and CD56, from PBMCs. Profiling relied on immunoSEQ multiplex PCR, and the TCRdb table lists in-frame clones only, not all of them. The table lists about 14,000 clones, more than 70% of them singletons. Germline V gene data show CDR1 as SEHNR and CDR2 as FQNEAQ (reference sequence). The ends were cut back, 2 bases at V and 2 bases at J, with 9 bases in the middle. CDR3 size: 14 residues.

The source of this sequence is a human patient with melanoma. Some clones in this sample may be carry-over from other donors' samples. The rearrangement uses TRBV7-9 and TRBJ1-1; a possible D gene is TRBD1 (5 bases). The sequences come from CD8+ T cells sorted from blood (inferred from file names), collected from a patient given nivolumab and ipilimumab in sequence. Written as DNA, the CDR3 is TGTGCCAGCAGCTTATTAGGGGTTAACACTGAAGCTTTCTTT. The encoded protein is CASSLLGVNTEAFF. Using reference TRBV7-9 and TRBJ1-1 for the parts outside the CDR3, the full variable domain is DTGVSQNPRHKITKRGQNVTFRCDPISEHNRLYWYRQTLGQGPEFLTYFQNEAQLEKSRLLSDRFSAERPKGSFSTLEIQRTEQGDSAMYLCASSLLGVNTEAFFGQGTRLTVV.